These 29 T cell receptor beta chains were sequenced from one sample in a study of identifying expanded T cells in peripheral blood. Measured with immunoSEQ multiplex PCR; TCRdb has only the in-frame clones, and not every one. The sample carries some 72,000 clones, about nine tenths recorded once. The material sequenced was blood. The receptors derive from a person aged 18 to 70 in good health.

The gene calls are TRBV19 and TRBJ2-7; 9 bases align to TRBD1. V gave up 4 bases and J gave up 4 bases; unmatched junction bases: 14. The CDR3 sequence is 17 residues long. Germline CDR1 and CDR2: LNHDA and SQIVND (reference sequence). CDR3 in amino acids: CASSSLPGQGGSYEQYF. The CDR3, as DNA: TGTGCCAGTAGTAGCTTACCGGGACAGGGTGGCTCTTACGAGCAGTACTTC.

This clone was observed once. The chain joins TRBV7-2 to TRBJ2-7, with TRBD2 matching over 9 bases. Per germline, CDR1 SGHTA and CDR2 FQGNSA. The length of the CDR3 is 15 residues. V was clipped by 6 bases and J by 4 bases; unmatched bases: 10. Here the CDR3 DNA reads TGTGCCAGCAGTTTCTCCGGGACTAGCTTTTACGAGCAGTACTTC. As protein: CASSFSGTSFYEQYF. The full variable domain, its missing parts supplied by reference TRBV7-2 and TRBJ2-7, is GAGVSQSPSNKVTEKGKDVELRCDPISGHTALYWYRQSLGQGLEFLIYFQGNSAPDKSGLPSDRFSAERTGGSVSTLTIQRTQQEDSAVYLCASSFSGTSFYEQYFGPGTRLTVT.

The chain uses TRBV7-2 and TRBJ2-1, with D maybe TRBD2 (6 bases). Germline-derived CDR1 and CDR2 are SGHTA and FQGNSA. The V and J ends lost 0 bases and 5 bases respectively, with 11 bases between them. This CDR3 region has 15 residues. CDR3 sequence reads: CASSLAAGLNNEQFF. The CDR3, as DNA: TGTGCCAGCAGCTTAGCCGCGGGACTCAACAATGAGCAGTTCTTC. Full variable domain (missing parts from reference TRBV7-2 and TRBJ2-1): GAGVSQSPSNKVTEKGKDVELRCDPISGHTALYWYRQSLGQGLEFLIYFQGNSAPDKSGLPSDRFSAERTGGSVSTLTIQRTQQEDSAVYLCASSLAAGLNNEQFFGPGTRLTVL.

The chain carries TRBV19 and TRBJ1-1; perhaps TRBD1 as D (5 bases). The CDR3 has 18 residues. The V and J ends lost 7 bases and 0 bases respectively, with 24 bases between them. Germline V CDR1 and CDR2: LNHDA, SQIVND (reference sequence). CDR3 sequence: CASNPVDGGPPMNTEAFF. CDR3 in DNA: TGTGCCAGTAATCCGGTTGATGGGGGACCCCCCATGAACACTGAAGCTTTCTTT.

This clone was counted once. The rearrangement uses TRBV5-4 and TRBJ1-3; 7 bases map to TRBD1. The CDR3 totals 14 residues. V was clipped by 4 bases and J by 7 bases; unmatched bases: 8. In germline, CDR1 is SGHNT, CDR2 YYREEE (reference sequence). CDR3 in DNA: TGTGCCAGCAGCACCCAGGACAGGAGTAACACCATATATTTT. Translating it yields CASSTQDRSNTIYF.

The chain joins TRBV27 to TRBJ1-5; D remains unclear. This CDR3 spans 14 amino acids. The V end was cut by 5 bases, the J end by 2 bases, with 10 bases between. Germline V gene lookup returns CDR1 MNHEY and CDR2 SMNVEV (reference sequence). CDR3 loop: CASSPGWGNQPQHF. The CDR3 nucleotides read TGTGCCAGCAGTCCAGGTTGGGGCAATCAGCCCCAGCATTTT.

The chain carries TRBV18 and TRBJ1-1, with D unresolved. V gave up 2 bases and J gave up 10 bases, with 14 bases separating them. CDR3 length: 13 residues. From germline, CDR1 is KGHSH and CDR2 LQKENI. CDR3 coding DNA: TGTGCCAGCTCACCAACCGACCCCGGGGTAGCTTTCTTT. It encodes CASSPTDPGVAFF.

The count of this clone is one. The chain carries TRBV5-1 and TRBJ2-5, with D unclear. V lost 0 bases to trimming and J lost 5 bases, with 11 bases between them. This CDR3 has 14 amino acids. Germline CDR1 and CDR2: SGHRS and YFSETQ. The CDR3 loop is CASSLAQSGETQYF. The CDR3 bases are TGCGCCAGCAGCTTGGCCCAGTCTGGCGAGACCCAGTACTTC.

This clone has just one count. The chain joins TRBV2 to TRBJ2-1; no firm D call. Germline V lookup: CDR1 SNHLY, CDR2 FYNNEI. The CDR3 consists of 12 residues. V dropped 6 bases and J dropped 4 bases, with 7 bases sitting between them. DNA of the CDR3: TGTGCCAGCAGCGGCGAATACAATGAGCAGTTCTTC. Translation: CASSGEYNEQFF.

The chain joins TRBV11-3 to TRBJ2-1; either TRBD1 or TRBD2 may fit D (5 bases each). The V gene's germline CDR1 is SGHNT and CDR2 YENEEA. This CDR3 has 15 amino acids. Trimming left V 6 bases short and J 7 bases short, with 19 bases between. This chain's CDR3 is CASSSPGTGINEQFF. The CDR3 DNA sequence: TGTGCCAGCAGTTCCCCAGGGACGGGCATTAATGAGCAGTTCTTC.

This chain uses TRBV4-3 with TRBJ2-7, with 11 bases that match TRBD1. Germline-derived CDR1 and CDR2 are LGHNA and YSLEER. The V gene end was trimmed by 0 bases and the J gene end by 4 bases; junction bases not matched to a gene: 5. The CDR3 length is 16 residues. The DNA for the CDR3 is TGCGCCAGCAGCCAAGAATCCGGGACAGGGGGTTACGAGCAGTACTTC. It yields the protein CASSQESGTGGYEQYF.

This chain joins TRBV14 and TRBJ2-7; 7 bases match TRBD2. The CDR3 is 16 amino acids. CDR1 is SGHDN and CDR2 is FVKESK in the germline V gene. V shed 0 bases and J 4 bases; nucleotides not matched to a gene: 9. The CDR3 here is CASSQDVRQGGYEQYF. CDR3 DNA sequence: TGTGCCAGCAGCCAAGATGTCCGGCAGGGAGGGTACGAGCAGTACTTC.

V and J are TRBV6-1 and TRBJ1-3; no reliable D call. The V gene's germline CDR1 is MNHNS and CDR2 SASEGT. V lost 8 bases, J lost 0 bases, and 11 bases lay in between. The CDR3 covers 14 residues. CDR3 sequence reads: CASGTSLSGNTIYF. Here the CDR3 DNA reads TGTGCCAGCGGAACGTCCCTCTCTGGAAACACCATATATTTT.

The chain links TRBV7-2 to TRBJ2-3, with 10 bases that match TRBD1. This CDR3 comprises 14 residues. Per germline, CDR1 SGHTA and CDR2 FQGNSA. With V trimmed by 5 bases and J by 8 bases, 7 bases remained unmatched. The CDR3 nucleotides are TGTGCCAGCAGCCCGAGACAGGGGGCGCTTACGCAGTATTTT. It is translated as CASSPRQGALTQYF.

The rearrangement joins TRBV6-5 to TRBJ1-5; possibly TRBD1 for D (5 bases). The CDR3 has 13 residues. Germline assignment: CDR1 MNHEY and CDR2 SVGAGI. Trimming removed 5 bases at V and 4 bases at J, with 9 bases between. The CDR3 here is CASSINRNQPQHF. Here the CDR3 DNA reads TGTGCCAGCAGTATAAACAGGAATCAGCCCCAGCATTTT.

This clone was seen a single time. V gene TRBV5-1 combines with J gene TRBJ1-6; D gene ambiguous. CDR1 and CDR2 from the germline V gene are SGHRS and YFSETQ. This CDR3 region has 16 residues. The V gene lost 3 bases and the J gene lost 7 bases, with 17 bases spanning the gap. The CDR3 sequence is CASSSTGLTDNSPLHF. In DNA, the CDR3 is TGCGCCAGCAGCTCCACGGGCCTGACGGACAATTCACCCCTCCACTTT. Using reference TRBV5-1 and TRBJ1-6 for the parts outside the CDR3, the full variable domain is KAGVTQTPRYLIKTRGQQVTLSCSPISGHRSVSWYQQTPGQGLQFLFEYFSETQRNKGNFPGRFSGRQFSNSRSEMNVSTLELGDSALYLCASSSTGLTDNSPLHFGNGTRLTVT.

V usage is TRBV28 and J usage is TRBJ2-3; D might be TRBD1 or TRBD2, each matching 8 bases. The CDR3 covers 15 residues. From germline, CDR1 is MDHEN and CDR2 SYDVKM. V was pared by 6 bases and J by 8 bases, with 21 bases between. Here the CDR3 DNA reads TGTGCCAGCAGCCTAGGGGGACAGGCGGGGGGTACGCAGTATTTT. Encoded protein: CASSLGGQAGGTQYF.

This clone turned up a few times. The rearrangement uses TRBV11-2 and TRBJ2-7; 9 bases line up with TRBD1. V was pared by 4 bases and J by 3 bases, with 7 bases of the junction left unmatched. There are 15 residues in the CDR3. CDR1 and CDR2 from the germline V gene are SGHAT and FQNNGV. The CDR3 sequence: CASSSPKDRGYEQYF. In DNA form, the CDR3 reads TGTGCCAGCAGCTCCCCAAAGGACAGGGGCTACGAGCAGTACTTC.

This clone has just one count. The chain has TRBV4-3 and TRBJ2-1; 7 bases match TRBD2. V was clipped by 2 bases and J by 2 bases; unmatched bases: 9. Germline loops: CDR1 LGHNA, CDR2 YSLEER. The CDR3 consists of 17 residues. The DNA for the CDR3 is TGCGCCAGCAGCCAATCTACTAGCGCTGACGCCTACAATGAGCAGTTCTTC. Translating it yields CASSQSTSADAYNEQFF.

This clone was picked up a small number of times. This sample includes further DNA sequences coding for the same CDR3. This sequence joins TRBV2 and TRBJ2-3; D may be TRBD1 (5 bases). Per the germline V gene, CDR1 is SNHLY and CDR2 is FYNNEI. This CDR3 contains 15 residues. Between the trimmed V and J ends, which lost 4 bases and 0 bases, there was a span of 11 bases. The DNA of the CDR3 is TGTGCCAGCAGTGGGACATCGACTAGCACAGATACGCAGTATTTT. Amino acids: CASSGTSTSTDTQYF.

The genes are TRBV14 and TRBJ2-3; D is undetermined. The CDR3 sequence is 20 residues long. CDR1 SGHDN and CDR2 FVKESK come from the germline V gene. V lost 1 base and J lost 2, with 25 bases in between. Written as DNA, the CDR3 is TGTGCCAGCAGCCAAGCGATTGTAGGGATGGGCTATACCACCACAGATACGCAGTATTTT. It is translated as CASSQAIVGMGYTTTDTQYF.

The J gene is TRBJ2-7, the V gene TRBV6-1, with 8 bases matching TRBD1. The CDR3 is 14 amino acids. V lost 2 bases and J lost 6; bases outside the gene matches: 6. Germline V gene lookup returns CDR1 MNHNS and CDR2 SASEGT. The CDR3 protein is CASSEWTGFGEQYF. As DNA, the CDR3 is TGTGCCAGCAGTGAATGGACAGGGTTTGGCGAGCAGTACTTC.

This clone was counted once. The chain is built from TRBV27 and TRBJ2-1, with D unclear. V lost 0 bases and J lost 9, with 9 bases in between. The CDR3 is made up of 13 amino acids. Looked up from germline, CDR1 is MNHEY and CDR2 is SMNVEV (reference sequence). CDR3: CASSLSSLGEQFF. CDR3 sequence (DNA): TGTGCCAGCAGTTTATCCTCCCTAGGTGAGCAGTTCTTC.

The gene calls are TRBV7-2 and TRBJ1-2; D call uncertain. The CDR3 is 14 amino acids. The V end lost 1 base, the J end lost 3 bases, and 9 bases lay between the germline ends. CDR1 is SGHTA, CDR2 FQGNSA, per germline. Written as DNA, the CDR3 is TGTGCCAGCAGCTTAGAGTACACGGACTATGGCTACACCTTC. It translates to CASSLEYTDYGYTF.

The chain links TRBV6-5 to TRBJ2-1; D remains ambiguous. From germline, CDR1 is MNHEY and CDR2 SVGAGI. Trimming shortened V by 2 bases and J by 10 bases, and 18 bases separated the two germline ends. The CDR3 length is 15 residues. In DNA form, the CDR3 reads TGTGCCAGCAGTTACGATTCGGCGGCTACCTGGGAGCAGTTCTTC. It specifies CASSYDSAATWEQFF.

V usage is TRBV28 and J usage is TRBJ1-1; D gene uncertain. Germline V gene data show CDR1 as MDHEN and CDR2 as SYDVKM. CDR3 size: 13 residues. V lost 10 bases, J lost 3 bases, and 15 bases lay in between. CDR3 sequence: CATEGIEDTEAFF. Written as DNA, the CDR3 is TGTGCCACCGAGGGAATAGAGGACACTGAAGCTTTCTTT.

V usage is TRBV2 and J usage is TRBJ2-7; 8 bases are a match to TRBD1. The ends lost 6 bases at V and 2 bases at J; junction bases unmatched: 12. Germline V CDR1 and CDR2: SNHLY, FYNNEI. The CDR3 covers 16 residues. The CDR3 sequence: CASRVFGQGRAYEQYF. CDR3 nucleotide sequence: TGTGCCAGCAGAGTCTTTGGACAGGGTCGGGCCTACGAGCAGTACTTC.

The genes are TRBV19 and TRBJ1-2; D uncertain. Trimming stripped 5 bases from V and 4 bases from J, with 8 bases between. The CDR3 is 12 residues long. Germline CDR1 reads LNHDA; CDR2 reads SQIVND (reference sequence). The CDR3 nucleotides read TGTGCCAGTAGTGACGGAGCCTATGGCTACACCTTC. It codes for CASSDGAYGYTF.

The chain joins TRBV6-5 to TRBJ2-1, with D perhaps matching TRBD1 (5 bases). Germline loops: CDR1 MNHEY, CDR2 SVGAGI. This CDR3 region has 14 residues. The ends were cut back, 3 bases at V and 5 bases at J, with 11 bases in the middle. The CDR3 DNA reads as TGTGCCAGCAGTTATGGCAGGGCCAACAATGAGCAGTTCTTC. Its translation is CASSYGRANNEQFF.